The clone carrying this TCR beta chain was seen only a few times. The sample comes from a study of T cell repertoires in cytomegalovirus infection. Overall study context: Public TCR beta signatures indicated both CMV infection and matching HLA type.

TCRdb redid the calling of the reads with MiXCR, one entry per CDR3 protein. Among approximately 500,000 distinct CDR3 sequences listed, approximately 15% were seen once. The source material was CD8+ T cells from PBMCs. This clonotype was sampled from a human donor in good health (CMV status not recorded). Some clones in this sample may be carry-over from other donors' samples.

The CDR3 is CASSQDRANGYTF. CDR3 in DNA: TGCGCCAGCAGCCAAGATAGAGCAAATGGCTACACCTTC. This rearrangement joins TRBV4-1 to TRBJ1-2; D unclear. V lost 0 bases to trimming and J lost 6 bases, with 8 bases between them. Germline V lookup: CDR1 MGHRA, CDR2 YSYEKL. The CDR3 spans 13 residues.